One sample yielded the 10 T cell receptor beta chains listed below, sequenced in a study of blood T cells in healthy people across ages. A sample-barcoded 5' primer and a J-beta primer mix were used in a second PCR of roughly 7 to 11 cycles. TCRdb passed the 5' RACE reads through MiXCR, listing each CDR3 protein once. The sample lists about 1 million distinct CDR3 sequences, roughly 45% occurring once. The sequencing input was blood. These receptors were taken from a woman aged 55-70 years in good health.

The chain carries TRBV9 and TRBJ2-4; possible D gene TRBD2, 7 bases. Germline CDR1 SGDLS, CDR2 YYNGEE. The CDR3 covers 14 residues. The V gene lost 1 base and the J gene lost 13 bases, with 18 bases spanning the gap. DNA for the CDR3: TGTGCCAGCAGCGTAAAAGGGGGGGCAGGGGAGCAGTACTTC. Translating gives CASSVKGGAGEQYF.

This clonotype has a handful of counts. The chain has TRBV20-1 and TRBJ2-7, with D perhaps matching TRBD2 (6 bases). The germline gives CDR1 DFQATT, CDR2 SNEGSKA (reference sequence). V lost 3 bases and J 2 bases, leaving 11 bases between the germline ends. This CDR3 contains 13 residues. CDR3 loop: CSAREGSPYEQYF. The DNA for the CDR3 is TGCAGTGCTAGGGAGGGGTCCCCCTACGAGCAGTACTTC.

This clonotype has just a few counts. This sequence joins TRBV5-6 and TRBJ2-7; TRBD1 matches at 10 bases. With V trimmed by 4 bases and J by 5 bases, 9 bases remained unmatched. Germline V gene data show CDR1 as SGHDT and CDR2 as YYEEEE. The length of the CDR3 is 15 residues. In DNA form, the CDR3 reads TGTGCCAGCAGCCGGGACAGGGGAGTTTTGAACGAGCAGTACTTC. Its translation is CASSRDRGVLNEQYF. Supplemented by reference TRBV5-6 and TRBJ2-7, the full variable domain reads DAGVTQSPTHLIKTRGQQVTLRCSPKSGHDTVSWYQQALGQGPQFIFQYYEEEERQRGNFPDRFSGHQFPNYSSELNVNALLLGDSALYLCASSRDRGVLNEQYFGPGTRLTVT.

This clonotype turned up a few times. A read error may explain this, as a much larger clone is one base away. The rearrangement joins TRBV5-1 to TRBJ2-5, with 10 positions matching TRBD2. After removal of 3 bases from V and 5 bases from J, the junction contained 7 bases not matched to a gene. The germline gives CDR1 SGHRS, CDR2 YFSETQ. The CDR3 is 15 amino acids. The CDR3 region is CASSWASGSFETQYF. The CDR3 DNA reads as TGCGCCAGCAGCTGGGCTAGCGGGAGTTTCGAGACCCAGTACTTC. Supplemented by reference TRBV5-1 and TRBJ2-5, the full variable domain reads KAGVTQTPRYLIKTRGQQVTLSCSPISGHRSVSWYQQTPGQGLQFLFEYFSETQRNKGNFPGRFSGRQFSNSRSEMNVSTLELGDSALYLCASSWASGSFETQYFGPGTRLLVL.

This clonotype was seen a few times. CDR3 sequence (DNA): TGCAGCGTTGATTGGCCAGAAAGAGGCACAGATACGCAGTATTTT. Amino acid sequence: CSVDWPERGTDTQYF. V and J are TRBV29-1 and TRBJ2-3, with no clear D. Trimming cost V 3 bases and J 1 base, with 14 bases left between them. The V gene's germline CDR1 is SQVTM and CDR2 ANQGSEA. The CDR3 loop spans 15 amino acids.

J is TRBJ1-5 and V is TRBV12-3 or TRBV12-4; TRBD1 aligns across 7 bases. This CDR3 has 18 amino acids. Trimming took 0 bases from V and 0 from J; bases not matched to a gene: 8. CDR3 in DNA: TGTGCCAGCAGTTTAGCGCCCCTGACAGGGCATAGCAATCAGCCCCAGCATTTT. Its translation: CASSLAPLTGHSNQPQHF.

This rearrangement joins TRBV7-3 to TRBJ2-3; 11 nucleotides agree with TRBD2. Germline V gene data show CDR1 as SGHTA and CDR2 as FQGTGA. The CDR3 consists of 16 residues. J lost 5 bases, V lost 1 base, and 5 bases had no gene match. CDR3 in amino acids: CASSLKGTSGQDTQYF. CDR3 nucleotides: TGTGCCAGCAGCTTAAAGGGGACTAGCGGCCAAGATACGCAGTATTTT.

The chain joins TRBV28 to TRBJ1-6; TRBD1 aligns across 7 bases. Trimming removed 8 bases from V and 7 bases from J; junction bases left unmatched: 8. CDR3 length: 14 residues. Germline lookup yields CDR1 MDHEN and CDR2 SYDVKM. CDR3 sequence (DNA): TGTGCCAGCGGTCACACAGGGGAGAATTCACCCCTCCACTTT. Amino acid sequence: CASGHTGENSPLHF. Drawing the rest from reference TRBV28 and TRBJ1-6, the complete variable domain is DVKVTQSSRYLVKRTGEKVFLECVQDMDHENMFWYRQDPGLGLRLIYFSYDVKMKEKGDIPEGYSVSREKKERFSLILESASTNQTSMYLCASGHTGENSPLHFGNGTRLTVT.

This chain connects TRBV7-9 to TRBJ2-2; TRBD1 or TRBD2 may be the D gene (5 bases each). Trimming stripped 1 base from V and 2 bases from J, with 17 bases between. The CDR3 covers 18 residues. The V gene's germline CDR1 is SEHNR and CDR2 FQNEAQ (reference sequence). The CDR3 is CASSLGGSGTTNTGELFF. CDR3 bases: TGTGCCAGCAGCTTAGGAGGTTCGGGGACCACCAACACCGGGGAGCTGTTTTTT.

The chain couples TRBV11-2 to TRBJ2-1; 11 bases are shared with TRBD2. This CDR3 has 16 amino acids. The trim removed 1 base at V and 7 bases at J, leaving 6 bases unmatched. Germline CDR1 and CDR2: SGHAT and FQNNGV. The CDR3 is CASSLARLAGLNEQFF. DNA of the CDR3: TGTGCCAGCAGCTTAGCGAGACTAGCGGGATTGAATGAGCAGTTCTTC.